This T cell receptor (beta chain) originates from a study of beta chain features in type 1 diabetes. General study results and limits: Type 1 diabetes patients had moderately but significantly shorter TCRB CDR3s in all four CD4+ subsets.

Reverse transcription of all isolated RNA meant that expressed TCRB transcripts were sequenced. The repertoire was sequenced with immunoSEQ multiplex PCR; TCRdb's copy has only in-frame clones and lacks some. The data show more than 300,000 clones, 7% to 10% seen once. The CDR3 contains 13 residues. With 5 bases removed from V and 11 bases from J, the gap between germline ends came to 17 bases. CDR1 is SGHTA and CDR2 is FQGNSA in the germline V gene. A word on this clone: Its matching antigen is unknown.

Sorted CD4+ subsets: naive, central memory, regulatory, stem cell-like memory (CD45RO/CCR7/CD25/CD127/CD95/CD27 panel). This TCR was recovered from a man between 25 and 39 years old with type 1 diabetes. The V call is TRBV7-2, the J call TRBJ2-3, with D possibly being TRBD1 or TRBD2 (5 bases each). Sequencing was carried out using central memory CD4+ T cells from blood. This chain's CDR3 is CASSRDRDGMQYF. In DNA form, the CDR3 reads TGTGCCAGCAGCCGGGACCGGGACGGTATGCAGTATTTT.